These 15 T cell receptor beta chains came from one sample sequenced in a study of blood T cell repertoires in COVID-19. Method: immunoSEQ multiplex PCR; TCRdb's copy keeps in-frame clones and lacks some. The data show some 300,000 clones, with roughly nine tenths seen just once and almost 9.5% held by the top ten. Sequenced: PBMCs or T cells enriched from blood (not recorded which). Source of these receptors: a woman aged 30 to 39 who had recovered from COVID-19.

The rearrangement joins TRBV14 to TRBJ2-3; D is unresolved. The CDR3 totals 13 residues. The V end was cut by 4 bases, the J end by 4 bases, with 9 bases between. CDR1 is SGHDN and CDR2 is FVKESK in the germline V gene. CDR3 loop: CASSLLRADTQYF. CDR3 bases: TGTGCCAGCAGCCTCCTTCGGGCAGATACGCAGTATTTT. The full variable domain, rest sourced from reference TRBV14 and TRBJ2-3, is EAGVTQFPSHSVIEKGQTVTLRCDPISGHDNLYWYRRVMGKEIKFLLHFVKESKQDESGMPNNRFLAERTGGTYSTLKVQPAELEDSGVYFCASSLLRADTQYFGPGTRLTVL.

This clone is a singleton in its sample. The chain is built from TRBV3-1 (or the pseudogene TRBV3-2) and TRBJ2-7; 8 bases are a match to TRBD2. The CDR3 runs 16 residues. The V and J ends lost 4 bases and 2 bases, in that order; junction bases with no gene match: 10. Germline V gene lookup returns CDR1 LGHDT and CDR2 YNNKEL (reference sequence). DNA of the CDR3: TGTGCCAGCAGCCGCACCACTAGCGGCGTAGCCTACGAGCAGTACTTC. The encoded protein is CASSRTTSGVAYEQYF.

The V call is TRBV25-1, the J call TRBJ2-7, with 7 bases matching TRBD2. V shed 10 bases, J shed 9 bases, and the junction held 15 bases outside the gene matches. This CDR3 is built from 13 residues. Per the germline V gene, CDR1 is MGHDK and CDR2 is SYGVNS. This chain's CDR3 is CATRDYISWGQYF. The CDR3 nucleotides read TGTGCCACCAGGGACTATATTTCCTGGGGGCAGTACTTC.

DNA of the CDR3: TGTGCCAGTAGCCAAGGACTCACTGAAGCTTTCTTT. This sequence encodes CASSQGLTEAFF. The chain couples TRBV19 to TRBJ1-1; D is ambiguous. Germline V CDR1 and CDR2: LNHDA, SQIVND (reference sequence). Trimming pared 6 bases from V and 4 bases from J, leaving 9 bases between. The CDR3 loop spans 12 amino acids.

As DNA, the CDR3 is TGTGCCAGCAGTATTCGGGAATCTGGGGCCAACGTCCTGACTTTC. It yields the protein CASSIRESGANVLTF. The chain joins TRBV2 to TRBJ2-6, with a tentative D call TRBD2 (5 bases). The CDR3 extends over 15 amino acids. Germline CDR1 reads SNHLY; CDR2 reads FYNNEI. Trimming shortened V by 5 bases and J by 1 base, and 9 bases separated the two germline ends.

V and J are TRBV28 and TRBJ1-6; unclear D gene. V lost 5 bases, J lost 10 bases, and 9 bases lay in between. The germline V gene encodes CDR1 MDHEN and CDR2 SYDVKM. CDR3 length: 12 amino acids. This chain's CDR3 is CASSQQLSPLHF. CDR3 DNA sequence: TGTGCCAGCAGTCAACAGTTGTCACCCCTCCACTTT. Based on the CDR3 plus reference TRBV28 and TRBJ1-6, the full variable domain is DVKVTQSSRYLVKRTGEKVFLECVQDMDHENMFWYRQDPGLGLRLIYFSYDVKMKEKGDIPEGYSVSREKKERFSLILESASTNQTSMYLCASSQQLSPLHFGNGTRLTVT.

The rearrangement joins TRBV29-1 to TRBJ1-1, with 10 nucleotides matching TRBD1. Germline V gene lookup returns CDR1 SQVTM and CDR2 ANQGSEA. There are 12 residues in the CDR3. V shed 4 bases, J shed 11 bases, and the junction held 7 bases outside the gene matches. DNA for the CDR3: TGCAGCGTTGCCCGGGACAGGGGCAGGGCTTTCTTT. Its translation: CSVARDRGRAFF.

The gene calls are TRBV4-1 and TRBJ1-2; the match to TRBD1 covers 8 bases. The CDR3 extends over 16 amino acids. Per germline, CDR1 MGHRA and CDR2 YSYEKL. V lost 2 bases and J lost 4; bases outside the gene matches: 9. This CDR3 is CASSQSDRGPIYGYTF. CDR3 coding DNA: TGCGCCAGCAGCCAATCTGACAGGGGTCCGATCTATGGCTACACCTTC.

This clone was detected only a few times. V and J are TRBV28 and TRBJ2-6; tentatively, D is TRBD1 (5 bases). The CDR3 totals 18 residues. Trimming removed 6 bases at V and 0 bases at J, with 18 bases between. CDR1 and CDR2 (germline): MDHEN, SYDVKM. DNA for the CDR3: TGTGCCAGCAGCGTCGCAGGGCCACCCCACTCTGGGGCCAACGTCCTGACTTTC. It encodes CASSVAGPPHSGANVLTF.

V gene TRBV28 combines with J gene TRBJ2-7; 8 nucleotides match TRBD1. The germline CDR1 and CDR2 sequences are MDHEN and SYDVKM. The CDR3 loop spans 14 amino acids. After removal of 5 bases from V and 7 bases from J, the junction contained 10 bases not matched to a gene. CDR3 in amino acids: CASSPGQVVEEQYF. In DNA, the CDR3 is TGTGCCAGCAGTCCGGGACAGGTAGTTGAAGAGCAGTACTTC.

The V and J genes are TRBV18 and TRBJ1-1, with 8 bases matching TRBD1. J gave up 5 bases and V 4 bases, and 9 bases lay outside the gene matches. This CDR3 is built from 15 residues. In germline, CDR1 is KGHSH, CDR2 LQKENI. This CDR3 reads CASSHDRGILTEAFF. The CDR3 region has the DNA TGTGCCAGCTCACACGACAGGGGAATTCTTACTGAAGCTTTCTTT.

This chain joins TRBV18 and TRBJ2-1; 10 nucleotides line up with TRBD2. The trim removed 2 bases at V and 4 bases at J, leaving 2 bases unmatched. This CDR3 spans 15 amino acids. CDR1 is KGHSH and CDR2 is LQKENI in the germline V gene. Here the CDR3 reads CASSPGLAEYNEQFF. The CDR3 nucleotides read TGTGCCAGCTCACCAGGACTAGCGGAGTACAATGAGCAGTTCTTC.

The rearrangement uses TRBV6-5 and TRBJ1-4; possible D gene TRBD1, 6 bases. There are 13 residues in the CDR3. CDR1 and CDR2 (germline): MNHEY, SVGAGI. The germline V and J ends were trimmed by 9 bases and 4 bases, with 12 bases remaining between them. The CDR3 here is CASTTGVNEKLFF. CDR3 in DNA: TGTGCCAGTACGACAGGAGTTAATGAAAAACTGTTTTTT.

CDR3 loop: CASSQSGGVEPQHF. The CDR3 DNA follows: TGCGCCAGCAGCCAAAGTGGAGGGGTTGAGCCCCAGCATTTT. V is TRBV4-1 and J is TRBJ1-5; the D gene is possibly TRBD1 (5 bases). CDR1 is MGHRA and CDR2 is YSYEKL in the germline V gene. The V end was cut by 2 bases, the J end by 8 bases, with 13 bases between. CDR3 length equals 14 residues.

The chain links TRBV28 to TRBJ1-2; 7 bases match TRBD1. Losses at the gene ends were 6 bases for V and 6 bases for J; bases not matched to a gene: 7. The CDR3 length is 13 residues. CDR1 and CDR2 (germline): MDHEN, SYDVKM. The CDR3 sequence is CASRHTGEDGYTF. The CDR3 DNA is TGTGCCAGCAGGCATACAGGGGAGGATGGCTACACCTTC.